The 27 T cell receptor beta chains below all came from one sample that was sequenced in a study of T-cell reconstitution after alpha-beta-depleted transplantation in children. The authors prepared the TCRbeta library with unique molecular identifiers. TCRdb reprocessed the PCR reads via MiXCR and lists one record per CDR3 protein. Among just under 550,000 distinct CDR3 sequences listed, about 18% were seen once. The sequencing used PBMCs from the stem cell graft donor, collected from the stem cell graft. These receptors all come from a human donor who donated a stem cell graft to a child with acute lymphoblastic leukemia.

This sequence joins TRBV6-1 and TRBJ2-5; 11 bases are a match to TRBD2. V lost 6 bases, J lost 5 bases, and 5 bases stayed unmatched. Germline V CDR1 and CDR2: MNHNS, SASEGT. CDR3 length: 14 residues. The CDR3 here is CASRPLAGDETQYF. CDR3 nucleotides: TGTGCCAGCAGACCACTAGCGGGAGATGAGACCCAGTACTTC.

The chain carries TRBV12-3 or TRBV12-4 and TRBJ2-7; D unresolved. Trimming stripped 11 bases from V and 1 base from J, with 21 bases between. The CDR3 is made up of 15 amino acids. CDR3 sequence: CAVHFTADLSYEQYF. CDR3 DNA sequence: TGTGCCGTACATTTTACCGCAGATCTATCCTACGAGCAGTACTTC.

The rearrangement joins TRBV5-1 to TRBJ2-5, with TRBD2 identical over 11 bases. Trimming took 3 bases from V and 1 from J; bases not matched to a gene: 5. Germline lookup yields CDR1 SGHRS and CDR2 YFSETQ. The CDR3 consists of 16 residues. The CDR3 coding sequence is TGCGCCAGCAGCTCCGGGACTAGCGGCTCCCAAGAGACCCAGTACTTC. Encoded protein: CASSSGTSGSQETQYF.

The V call is TRBV20-1, the J call TRBJ1-4; D remains unclear. Germline V lookup: CDR1 DFQATT, CDR2 SNEGSKA (reference sequence). Trimming took 6 bases from V and 6 from J, leaving 8 bases between them. The CDR3 has 11 amino acids. The CDR3 coding sequence is TGCAGTGCAGGGTTGGATGAAAAACTGTTTTTT. Protein product: CSAGLDEKLFF.

The CDR3 sequence is CASSDLGQGVHGYTF. CDR3 coding DNA: TGTGCCAGCAGCGACCTAGGACAGGGAGTCCATGGCTACACCTTC. The chain has TRBV5-6 and TRBJ1-2, with 8 bases matching TRBD1. Unmatched junction bases numbered 11, after V lost 4 bases and J lost 6 bases. CDR3 size: 15 residues. The germline V gene has CDR1 SGHDT and CDR2 YYEEEE.

The V and J genes are TRBV9 and TRBJ1-3, with D possibly matching TRBD1 (5 bases). This CDR3 comprises 15 residues. The ends were cut back, 0 bases at V and 8 bases at J, with 15 bases in the middle. Germline V gene lookup returns CDR1 SGDLS and CDR2 YYNGEE. CDR3: CASSVAGGGKDTIYF. CDR3 nucleotide sequence: TGTGCCAGCAGCGTAGCTGGGGGGGGAAAGGACACCATATATTTT. The complete variable domain, with remaining parts taken from reference TRBV9 and TRBJ1-3, reads DSGVTQTPKHLITATGQRVTLRCSPRSGDLSVYWYQQSLDQGLQFLIQYYNGEERAKGNILERFSAQQFPDLHSELNLSSLELGDSALYFCASSVAGGGKDTIYFGEGSWLTVV.

The rearrangement links TRBV12-3 or TRBV12-4 to TRBJ2-5; D is unclear. The CDR3 has 11 residues. Trimming took off 2 bases at V and 9 bases at J, with 7 bases between the two ends. The chain's CDR3 is CASSLRTSQYF. The CDR3, as DNA: TGTGCCAGCAGTTTAAGGACCTCCCAGTACTTC.

The chain is built from TRBV12-3 or TRBV12-4 and TRBJ2-2; 8 bases line up with TRBD1. CDR3 length equals 14 residues. V lost 10 bases and J lost 3; bases outside the gene matches: 7. The CDR3 spells CATQTGGYTGELFF. The CDR3 nucleotides are TGTGCCACCCAAACAGGGGGTTACACCGGGGAGCTGTTTTTT.

The J gene is TRBJ2-5, the V gene TRBV7-9; 7 positions agree with TRBD1. The CDR3 is 13 residues long. The trim removed 11 bases at V and 2 bases at J, leaving 8 bases unmatched. The germline V gene encodes CDR1 SEHNR and CDR2 FQNEAQ (reference sequence). This CDR3 reads CAGDSRGQETQYF. In nucleotides, the CDR3 is TGTGCCGGGGATTCCAGGGGGCAAGAGACCCAGTACTTC.

In its sample, this clonotype was seen a few times. The V gene is TRBV6-1, the J gene TRBJ2-1; possible D gene TRBD2, 6 bases. The CDR3 is 14 residues long. Per germline, CDR1 MNHNS and CDR2 SASEGT. V was pared by 5 bases and J by 2 bases, with 10 bases between. The CDR3 reads CASSSGYAYNEQFF. CDR3 sequence (DNA): TGTGCCAGCAGTAGCGGGTACGCCTACAATGAGCAGTTCTTC.

This chain connects TRBV12-3 or TRBV12-4 to TRBJ1-6, with no clear D. V was trimmed by 6 bases and J by 9 bases, leaving 9 bases between them. This CDR3 spans 12 amino acids. The CDR3 bases are TGTGCCAGCAGGGGGAGTACTTCACCCCTCCACTTT. Translated, it gives CASRGSTSPLHF.

This clonotype was seen more than once but under ten times. V gene TRBV5-1 combines with J gene TRBJ2-2; maybe TRBD1 (6 bases). The V gene lost 4 bases and the J gene lost 5 bases, with 18 bases spanning the gap. The CDR3 has 16 amino acids. Germline loops: CDR1 SGHRS, CDR2 YFSETQ. In DNA, the CDR3 is TGCGCCAGCAGCCTGACGACCGGGACAATAACCGGGGAGCTGTTTTTT. Protein: CASSLTTGTITGELFF. Complete variable domain (other parts from reference TRBV5-1 and TRBJ2-2): KAGVTQTPRYLIKTRGQQVTLSCSPISGHRSVSWYQQTPGQGLQFLFEYFSETQRNKGNFPGRFSGRQFSNSRSEMNVSTLELGDSALYLCASSLTTGTITGELFFGEGSRLTVL.

This clonotype has a handful of counts. The genes are TRBV6-5 and TRBJ2-7, with 8 bases matching TRBD1. The CDR3 spans 14 residues. CDR1 and CDR2 (germline): MNHEY, SVGAGI. The J segment lost 5 bases and the V segment lost 0 bases, leaving 3 bases of the junction unmatched. CDR3 in amino acids: CASSYSNRGDEQYF. The CDR3 nucleotides are TGTGCCAGCAGTTACTCGAACAGGGGGGACGAGCAGTACTTC.

This clonotype was seen many times. V gene TRBV4-1 combines with J gene TRBJ2-1; TRBD2 aligns across 11 bases. The CDR3 runs to 13 residues. V was pared by 6 bases and J by 6 bases, with 1 base of the junction left unmatched. Germline V gene lookup returns CDR1 MGHRA and CDR2 YSYEKL. The CDR3 here is CASRLAGGNEQFF. The CDR3 bases are TGCGCCAGCAGGCTAGCGGGGGGCAATGAGCAGTTCTTC.

This clonotype was seen a few times. The chain recombines TRBV5-1 with TRBJ2-1; D is tentatively TRBD1 or TRBD2 (5 bases each). From germline, CDR1 is SGHRS and CDR2 YFSETQ. CDR3 length: 15 residues. Trimming removed 2 bases from V and 5 bases from J, with 14 bases in between. The CDR3 protein is CASSFEGRGHNEQFF. The CDR3 bases are TGCGCCAGCAGCTTTGAGGGGAGAGGACACAATGAGCAGTTCTTC.

The gene calls are TRBV15 and TRBJ2-7; 7 bases fit TRBD2. Germline-derived CDR1 and CDR2 are LNHNV and YYDKDF (reference sequence). The length of the CDR3 is 17 residues. V gave up 0 bases and J gave up 0 bases; unmatched junction bases: 8. The CDR3 loop reads CATSRDYGQRGSYEQYF. The DNA for the CDR3 is TGTGCCACCAGCAGAGATTATGGTCAGCGGGGCTCCTACGAGCAGTACTTC.

J is TRBJ1-2 and V is TRBV29-1, with D unclear. The germline V gene has CDR1 SQVTM and CDR2 ANQGSEA. CDR3 size: 14 residues. Trimming took off 4 bases at V and 4 bases at J, with 16 bases between the two ends. DNA of the CDR3: TGCAGCGTTGTAGGCATTCATGGGTCCTATGGCTACACCTTC. It codes for CSVVGIHGSYGYTF.

This clonotype was counted only a few times. The V call is TRBV28, the J call TRBJ2-2, with 11 bases fitting TRBD2. Germline values: CDR1 MDHEN, CDR2 SYDVKM. This CDR3 is built from 19 residues. J gave up 1 base and V 6 bases, and 13 bases lay outside the gene matches. The CDR3 loop reads CASRAVAGGQRLNTGELFF. DNA for the CDR3: TGTGCCAGCAGGGCAGTAGCGGGAGGGCAACGTTTGAACACCGGGGAGCTGTTTTTT.

Comments on this clonotype: No conserved phenylalanine or tryptophan is present at the end of the CDR3, so a read error is the likely explanation. The chain has TRBV15 and TRBJ2-5; maybe TRBD2 (6 bases). This CDR3 contains 13 residues. Looked up from germline, CDR1 is LNHNV and CDR2 is YYDKDF (reference sequence). The DNA for the CDR3 is TGTGCCACCAGCGGAGATCGGGGGGAGACCCAGTACTTG. Its protein product is CATSGDRGETQYL.

The rearrangement links TRBV14 to TRBJ2-3; no firm D call. CDR3 length equals 13 residues. Germline V gene lookup returns CDR1 SGHDN and CDR2 FVKESK. The V end lost 0 bases, the J end lost 5 bases, and 6 bases lay between the germline ends. The CDR3 DNA reads as TGTGCCAGCAGCCAAGATGAGATAGATACGCAGTATTTT. Translating it yields CASSQDEIDTQYF.

This clonotype was observed a handful of times. The chain joins TRBV7-3 to TRBJ1-2; TRBD1 aligns across 8 bases. Trimming took 3 bases from V and 6 from J; bases not matched to a gene: 3. The CDR3 extends over 13 amino acids. From germline, CDR1 is SGHTA and CDR2 FQGTGA. Written as DNA, the CDR3 is TGTGCCAGCAGCTTGTTGGACAGGGATGGCTACACCTTC. It encodes CASSLLDRDGYTF.

This clonotype appeared a few times. CDR3 DNA: TGCAGTGCAAAGAGGCCTGGGAGGGGGAACTATGGCTACACCTTC. This translates into CSAKRPGRGNYGYTF. This chain links TRBV20-1 with TRBJ1-2; a weak D match, TRBD1 (6 bases). This CDR3 contains 15 residues. Germline CDR1 is DFQATT and CDR2 is SNEGSKA (reference sequence). V was pared by 6 bases and J by 2 bases, with 19 bases between.

This clonotype came up a few times. This chain joins TRBV12-3 or TRBV12-4 and TRBJ2-7; the match to TRBD2 covers 7 bases. V trimming: 3 bases; J trimming: 0 bases; junction bases outside the gene matches: 2. The CDR3 has 14 amino acids. CDR3 region: CASSFTSDSYEQYF. DNA for the CDR3: TGTGCCAGCAGTTTTACTAGCGACTCCTACGAGCAGTACTTC.

This clonotype was found a few times. The chain couples TRBV3-1 to TRBJ2-3; 11 bases are shared with TRBD2. Germline V gene lookup returns CDR1 LGHDT and CDR2 YNNKEL (reference sequence). The CDR3 runs 17 residues. V trimming: 2 bases; J trimming: 4 bases; junction bases outside the gene matches: 8. For the CDR3, the DNA is TGTGCCAGCAGCCAACCTAGCGGGAGGAGAAGCGCAGATACGCAGTATTTT. Its translation: CASSQPSGRRSADTQYF.

The CDR3 spells CASSLTAGVGAGQFF. CDR3 in DNA: TGTGCCAGCAGCTTGACAGCGGGAGTGGGGGCAGGGCAGTTCTTC. The rearrangement joins TRBV5-5 to TRBJ2-1; 8 bases match TRBD2. The CDR3 runs 15 residues. J lost 12 bases, V lost 1 base, and 12 bases had no gene match. Germline values: CDR1 SGHKS, CDR2 YYEKEE (reference sequence).

In its sample, this clonotype was seen many times. The CDR3 coding sequence is TGTGCCAGCAGTGAAAGGGAAAATCAGCCCCAGCATTTT. It specifies CASSERENQPQHF. This chain uses TRBV6-4 with TRBJ1-5; no definite D call. CDR3 length: 13 residues. Looked up from germline, CDR1 is MRHNA and CDR2 is SNTAGT. V was pared by 3 bases and J by 4 bases, with 7 bases between.

This chain connects TRBV5-1 to TRBJ2-1, with 9 bases that match TRBD1. CDR1 and CDR2 (germline): SGHRS, YFSETQ. With 0 bases clipped from V and 2 bases from J, the junction kept 3 bases outside the gene matches. The CDR3 is made up of 16 amino acids. DNA of the CDR3: TGCGCCAGCAGCTTGGATGGACAGGGGCCCTACAATGAGCAGTTCTTC. Translation gives CASSLDGQGPYNEQFF.